Below, 6 T cell receptor beta chains from the same sample are listed, as sequenced in a study of metastatic and nonmetastatic thyroid tumors. TCRdb ran MiXCR on the PCR reads. The sample lists about 6,000 clones, roughly 27% seen once, with less than 20% in the top ten. Until they underwent thyroid surgery, no patient had received any treatment. Sequenced material: adjacent normal tissue. These receptors all stem from a female donor with papillary thyroid cancer or a benign thyroid nodule (not recorded which). Some clones in this sample may be carry-over from other donors' samples.

This clone was seen repeatedly, ten times or more. The rearrangement uses TRBV30 and TRBJ2-5; 8 bases align to TRBD2. Trimming at V came to 0 bases and at J to 6 bases, leaving 9 bases not matched to a gene. In germline, CDR1 is GTSNPN, CDR2 SVGIG (reference sequence). The CDR3 has 15 amino acids. CDR3 DNA: TGTGCCTGGAGTGTAACCGGGGGGGCCAGAAAGACCCAGTACTTC. This translates into CAWSVTGGARKTQYF.

This chain links TRBV7-2 with TRBJ2-7, with 8 bases that match TRBD1. This CDR3 has 15 residues. V gave up 3 bases and J gave up 2 bases; unmatched junction bases: 6. Germline loops: CDR1 SGHTA, CDR2 FQGNSA. The CDR3, as DNA: TGTGCCAGCAGCTTCGGGACAGGTAGAACCTACGAGCAGTACTTC. Translating gives CASSFGTGRTYEQYF.

This clone has ten or more counts. The rearrangement links TRBV30 to TRBJ2-5; 12 bases align to TRBD2. The CDR3 has 13 amino acids. J lost 8 bases, V lost 1 base, and 2 bases had no gene match. CDR1 is GTSNPN, CDR2 SVGIG, per germline (reference sequence). The CDR3 DNA reads TGTGCCTGGAGTGGGACTAGCGGGATCACCCAGTACTTC. Translated, it gives CAWSGTSGITQYF.

This clone was seen only a few times. The chain couples TRBV20-1 to TRBJ2-7, with 9 bases fitting TRBD1. The CDR3 sequence is 14 residues long. J gave up 2 bases and V 5 bases, and 7 bases lay outside the gene matches. Germline V gene sequence: CDR1 DFQATT, CDR2 SNEGSKA (reference sequence). CDR3: CSASGQGETYEQYF. The CDR3, as DNA: TGCAGTGCTTCGGGACAGGGAGAGACCTACGAGCAGTACTTC.

The genes are TRBV6-5 and TRBJ2-7; 8 bases fit TRBD2. CDR1 is MNHEY and CDR2 is SVGAGI in the germline V gene. CDR3 size: 18 residues. Germline trimming cut 2 bases from V and 0 bases from J; bases unmatched to any gene: 12. CDR3 sequence (DNA): TGTGCCAGCAGTTACAGTCTACTAGCGGAGGACAGCTCCTACGAGCAGTACTTC. Its protein product is CASSYSLLAEDSSYEQYF.

This clone was seen more than once but under ten times. V and J are TRBV27 and TRBJ2-1; 14 bases line up with TRBD2. The V gene's germline CDR1 is MNHEY and CDR2 SMNVEV (reference sequence). CDR3 length: 17 amino acids. J gave up 5 bases and V 2 bases, and 5 bases lay outside the gene matches. The CDR3: CASSLRLAGGPNNEQFF. The CDR3 DNA reads TGTGCCAGCAGTTTACGACTAGCGGGAGGGCCAAACAATGAGCAGTTCTTC.